This T cell receptor (beta chain) was identified in a study of T cells in Graves' hyperthyroidism and ophthalmopathy. Template material for amplifying TCR beta CDR3 regions consisted of RNA transcripts. The HTBI primer set was used in a first-round RT-PCR of the TCR CDR3. TCRdb ran MiXCR on the multiplex PCR reads and lists one entry per CDR3 protein. This sample has around 300,000 distinct CDR3 sequences; around 13% occur once, and the top ten carry roughly 7.9%. This clonotype was observed many times. CDR1 and CDR2 from the germline V gene are MNHEY and SVGAGI. The V end lost 2 bases, the J end lost 7 bases, and 14 bases lay between the germline ends. The CDR3 covers 15 residues.

The specimen sequenced was blood. V gene TRBV6-5 combines with J gene TRBJ1-4; D is ambiguous. This TCR was recovered from a woman in her forties with Graves' hyperthyroidism. This CDR3 reads CASSYGQFGGEKLFF. The CDR3 DNA follows: TGTGCCAGCAGTTACGGTCAATTTGGTGGTGAAAAACTGTTTTTT.